These 27 T cell receptor beta chains were sequenced from one sample in a study of blood T cell repertoires in COVID-19. Here immunoSEQ multiplex PCR was the method, and the copy in TCRdb shows in-frame clones only, minus some. Among 250,000 to 350,000 clones listed, around 85% were seen once. The specimen was peripheral blood. The source of these receptors is a human donor with COVID-19, enrolled during active disease. The donor label of this sample is uncertain.

In this sample, this clone turned up a few times. The chain employs TRBV29-1 and TRBJ1-2; maybe TRBD1 (6 bases). CDR1 is SQVTM and CDR2 is ANQGSEA in the germline V gene. The CDR3 loop spans 15 amino acids. V lost 1 base and J lost 7, with 19 bases in between. The CDR3 DNA sequence: TGCAGCGTTGAAGTCCTTCCAGGGGCGGCGGGTGGCTACACCTTC. Protein sequence: CSVEVLPGAAGGYTF.

The V gene is TRBV6-5, the J gene TRBJ1-5, with 8 bases lining up with TRBD1. Germline lookup yields CDR1 MNHEY and CDR2 SVGAGI. The CDR3 length is 13 residues. V shed 6 bases and J 5 bases; nucleotides not matched to a gene: 3. CDR3 amino acids: CASSRGRDQPQHF. DNA of the CDR3: TGTGCCAGCAGCAGGGGGCGCGATCAGCCCCAGCATTTT.

The table lists this clone with a count of one. The V and J genes are TRBV7-3 and TRBJ1-5; D perhaps matches TRBD1 (6 bases). Germline-derived CDR1 and CDR2 are SGHTA and FQGTGA. The length of the CDR3 is 15 residues. With 2 bases removed from V and 7 bases from J, the gap between germline ends came to 15 bases. The CDR3 DNA sequence: TGTGCCAGCAGCTTAGCGGGGGGCGATGGCCAGCCCCAGCATTTT. Protein product: CASSLAGGDGQPQHF.

V gene TRBV30 combines with J gene TRBJ2-3, with D uncertain. The CDR3 is 14 residues long. Germline CDR1 reads GTSNPN; CDR2 reads SVGIG (reference sequence). Trimming pared 0 bases from V and 0 bases from J, leaving 7 bases between. Here the CDR3 DNA reads TGTGCCTGGAGTGTTCAGATTAGCACAGATACGCAGTATTTT. Its translation is CAWSVQISTDTQYF.

This chain connects TRBV28 to TRBJ1-1; 8 nucleotides agree with TRBD1. From germline, CDR1 is MDHEN and CDR2 SYDVKM. V lost 6 bases to trimming and J lost 1 base; unmatched junction nucleotides: 10. The CDR3 has 16 residues. The chain's CDR3 is CASRSWAGQGNTEAFF. The CDR3, as DNA: TGTGCCAGCAGATCATGGGCTGGACAGGGGAACACTGAAGCTTTCTTT.

This chain connects TRBV19 to TRBJ2-3, with 8 bases lining up with TRBD1. The CDR3 consists of 17 residues. Losses at the gene ends were 5 bases for V and 3 bases for J; bases not matched to a gene: 13. In germline, CDR1 is LNHDA, CDR2 SQIVND (reference sequence). CDR3 bases: TGTGCCAGTAGTCCTCCACAGGGGGTGTTGAGGACAGATACGCAGTATTTT. It specifies CASSPPQGVLRTDTQYF.

The rearrangement links TRBV15 to TRBJ2-7; 13 bases map to TRBD2. CDR3 size: 15 residues. The V segment lost 5 bases and the J segment 5 bases; nucleotides outside the gene matches: 6. Germline V lookup: CDR1 LNHNV, CDR2 YYDKDF (reference sequence). The CDR3 sequence: CATSPGTSGIHEQYF. For the CDR3, the DNA is TGTGCCACCAGCCCCGGGACTAGCGGGATCCACGAGCAGTACTTC.

V usage is TRBV19 and J usage is TRBJ1-5, with 7 bases matching TRBD1. With V trimmed by 7 bases and J by 5 bases, 11 bases remained unmatched. The CDR3 sequence is 15 residues long. Germline V gene data show CDR1 as LNHDA and CDR2 as SQIVND (reference sequence). The CDR3 DNA sequence: TGTGCCAGTACTGCAGGGGGGCAGGGGCATCAGCCCCAGCATTTT. As protein: CASTAGGQGHQPQHF.

The rearrangement links TRBV7-2 to TRBJ1-3; the D is unclear. V was clipped by 0 bases and J by 1 base, with 4 bases between them. The CDR3 runs 14 residues. Germline V lookup: CDR1 SGHTA, CDR2 FQGNSA. The CDR3 bases are TGTGCCAGCAGCTTAGCCGGGTCTGGAAACACCATATATTTT. It translates to CASSLAGSGNTIYF.

This clone was seen just once. V and J are TRBV19 and TRBJ1-6, with 10 bases identical to TRBD1. Germline-derived CDR1 and CDR2 are LNHDA and SQIVND (reference sequence). The J segment lost 6 bases and the V segment lost 5 bases, leaving 4 bases of the junction unmatched. The length of the CDR3 is 15 residues. CDR3 DNA sequence: TGTGCCAGTAGTTGGGACAGGGGAACTAATTCACCCCTCCACTTT. It encodes CASSWDRGTNSPLHF.

The chain has TRBV6-5 and TRBJ1-1, with D hard to call. The germline V and J ends were trimmed by 6 bases and 1 base, with 9 bases remaining between them. The CDR3 is 13 residues long. Germline loops: CDR1 MNHEY, CDR2 SVGAGI. The DNA of the CDR3 is TGTGCCAGCAGGTATACAACGAACACTGAAGCTTTCTTT. Its translation: CASRYTTNTEAFF.

This chain joins TRBV15 and TRBJ2-7, with 8 bases fitting TRBD2. CDR3 size: 17 residues. The V gene end was trimmed by 1 base and the J gene end by 0 bases; junction bases not matched to a gene: 8. Germline-derived CDR1 and CDR2 are LNHNV and YYDKDF (reference sequence). The CDR3 here is CATSRGPSGLSSYEQYF. CDR3 DNA: TGTGCCACCAGCAGAGGGCCTAGCGGGCTGAGCTCCTACGAGCAGTACTTC.

This chain links TRBV21-1 with TRBJ1-2; TRBD1, the table's D call, lacks a check against the DNA. TRBV21-1 is classified as a pseudogene. The CDR3 totals 19 residues. CDR3 amino acids: CASSKVKPPPGQGGYGYTF. For the CDR3, the DNA is TGTGCCAGCAGCAAAGTGAAACCCCCTCCGGGACAGGGGGGCTATGGCTACACCTTC.

The chain has TRBV28 and TRBJ1-2; D uncertain. The V gene's germline CDR1 is MDHEN and CDR2 SYDVKM. The CDR3 extends over 12 amino acids. The V and J ends lost 8 bases and 2 bases respectively, with 9 bases between them. CDR3 loop: CASASLNYGYTF. The DNA for the CDR3 is TGTGCCAGCGCAAGCCTAAACTATGGCTACACCTTC.

J is TRBJ2-6 and V is TRBV28; TRBD2 might be the D (5 bases). CDR1 MDHEN and CDR2 SYDVKM come from the germline V gene. This CDR3 is built from 15 residues. V was clipped by 6 bases and J by 0 bases, with 9 bases between them. CDR3 bases: TGTGCCAGCAGGCGACTATACTCTGGGGCCAACGTCCTGACTTTC. This encodes CASRRLYSGANVLTF.

This chain uses TRBV28 with TRBJ2-7; possible D gene TRBD2, 6 bases. The germline V gene has CDR1 MDHEN and CDR2 SYDVKM. V was cut by 6 bases and J by 2 bases, with 14 bases left in between. The CDR3 contains 14 residues. CDR3 protein: CASRHHGSAYEQYF. CDR3 bases: TGTGCCAGCAGACACCACGGGAGCGCCTACGAGCAGTACTTC.

The chain is built from TRBV5-1 and TRBJ2-3; D gene uncertain. V lost 0 bases and J 3 bases, leaving 14 bases between the germline ends. The CDR3 is made up of 16 amino acids. The germline V gene encodes CDR1 SGHRS and CDR2 YFSETQ. The DNA of the CDR3 is TGCGCCAGCAGCTTGGACCCCCCAGCGCGGACAGATACGCAGTATTTT. Translated, it gives CASSLDPPARTDTQYF.

The DNA of the CDR3 is TGTGCCATAGGCAGACTAAGCACAGATACGCAGTATTTT. It yields the protein CAIGRLSTDTQYF. This chain connects TRBV2 to TRBJ2-3, with a weak D call TRBD2 (5 bases). From germline, CDR1 is SNHLY and CDR2 FYNNEI. The length of the CDR3 is 13 residues. V was trimmed by 10 bases and J by 0 bases, leaving 11 bases between them.

As DNA, the CDR3 is TGTGCCAGCAGCGGCCTGACCGGGACTATTAATGAGCAGTTCTTC. It is translated as CASSGLTGTINEQFF. This rearrangement joins TRBV7-3 to TRBJ2-1; TRBD2 matches at 7 bases. CDR1 is SGHTA, CDR2 FQGTGA, per germline. V was clipped by 5 bases and J by 7 bases; unmatched bases: 11. The CDR3 consists of 15 residues.

J is TRBJ1-4 and V is TRBV6-5; D is perhaps TRBD1 (5 bases). The V end was cut by 2 bases, the J end by 8 bases, with 15 bases between. The CDR3 has 15 amino acids. Germline loops: CDR1 MNHEY, CDR2 SVGAGI. CDR3 bases: TGTGCCAGCAGTTACGAGTACAGGAGTAGCGAAAAACTGTTTTTT. Protein: CASSYEYRSSEKLFF.

The chain joins TRBV6-5 to TRBJ2-7, with D uncertain. This CDR3 has 10 residues. The germline V and J ends were trimmed by 6 bases and 13 bases, with 13 bases remaining between them. CDR1 is MNHEY and CDR2 is SVGAGI in the germline V gene. The CDR3 region has the DNA TGTGCCAGCAGGGCGGAGTCGGAATACTTC. Encoded protein: CASRAESEYF.

The chain carries TRBV27 and TRBJ1-2, with D tentatively TRBD1 (6 bases). Germline V lookup: CDR1 MNHEY, CDR2 SMNVEV (reference sequence). The CDR3 extends over 14 amino acids. Trimming removed 5 bases from V and 7 bases from J, with 17 bases in between. The chain's CDR3 is CASSDDMGAFGYTF. CDR3 DNA sequence: TGTGCCAGCAGTGATGACATGGGGGCGTTTGGCTACACCTTC.

The genes are TRBV28 and TRBJ1-2; perhaps TRBD1 as D (5 bases). Germline V gene sequence: CDR1 MDHEN, CDR2 SYDVKM. The CDR3 consists of 15 residues. The V gene lost 1 base and the J gene lost 4 bases, with 13 bases spanning the gap. The CDR3 spells CASSLFGTGLYGYTF. DNA of the CDR3: TGTGCCAGCAGTTTATTTGGAACAGGCCTCTATGGCTACACCTTC.

J is TRBJ2-2 and V is TRBV29-1, with 12 bases identical to TRBD2. J gave up 5 bases and V 0 bases, and 7 bases lay outside the gene matches. The CDR3 is 17 amino acids. CDR1 and CDR2 from the germline V gene are SQVTM and ANQGSEA. The CDR3 sequence: CSVEETSGSLGTGELFF. CDR3 DNA: TGCAGCGTTGAAGAGACTAGCGGGAGCTTGGGAACCGGGGAGCTGTTTTTT.

This clone was observed once. V is TRBV2 and J is TRBJ1-1; possible D gene TRBD1, 6 bases. Trimming took off 7 bases at V and 7 bases at J, with 13 bases between the two ends. Germline V CDR1 and CDR2: SNHLY, FYNNEI. The CDR3 sequence is 12 residues long. The CDR3 region is CASNTGYGEAFF. In nucleotides, the CDR3 is TGTGCCAGCAATACAGGGTACGGTGAAGCTTTCTTT.

This chain's CDR3 is CASSPGTGVRNTEAFF. Here the CDR3 DNA reads TGTGCCAGCAGCCCCGGGACAGGGGTAAGGAACACTGAAGCTTTCTTT. The rearrangement uses TRBV7-3 and TRBJ1-1, with TRBD1 identical over 10 bases. V trimming: 5 bases; J trimming: 1 base; junction bases outside the gene matches: 7. The CDR3 totals 16 residues. The germline gives CDR1 SGHTA, CDR2 FQGTGA.

The chain joins TRBV7-2 to TRBJ1-4, with a weak D call TRBD1 (6 bases). The V and J ends lost 0 bases and 11 bases respectively, with 16 bases between them. In germline, CDR1 is SGHTA, CDR2 FQGNSA. There are 15 residues in the CDR3. CDR3 in DNA: TGTGCCAGCAGCTTAGCGATGGCAGGGGAGGGTAAACTGTTTTTT. Protein product: CASSLAMAGEGKLFF. The entire variable domain, with the rest obtained from reference TRBV7-2 and TRBJ1-4, is as follows: GAGVSQSPSNKVTEKGKDVELRCDPISGHTALYWYRQSLGQGLEFLIYFQGNSAPDKSGLPSDRFSAERTGGSVSTLTIQRTQQEDSAVYLCASSLAMAGEGKLFFGSGTQLSVL.